The 9 T cell receptor beta chains below come from one sample, sequenced in a study of cytomegalovirus exposure and HLA in healthy donors. Use of 60 Vbeta and 13 Jbeta primers characterized the PCR. The protocol was immunoSEQ multiplex PCR, while the TCRdb copy is restricted to in-frame clones and leaves out a portion. The sample contains around 150,000 clones, approximately 78% of which appear only once. Sequenced sample: PBMCs. These receptors were collected from a middle-aged woman in good health and CMV-seronegative.

The chain joins TRBV19 to TRBJ2-3, with 9 bases aligning to TRBD1. The germline CDR1 and CDR2 sequences are LNHDA and SQIVND (reference sequence). V lost 7 bases and J lost 10; bases outside the gene matches: 9. The CDR3 runs 13 residues. This chain's CDR3 is CASTGTGWAAQYF. The CDR3 region has the DNA TGTGCCAGTACTGGGACAGGGTGGGCGGCGCAGTATTTT. Using reference TRBV19 and TRBJ2-3 for the parts outside the CDR3, the full variable domain is DGGITQSPKYLFRKEGQNVTLSCEQNLNHDAMYWYRQDPGQGLRLIYYSQIVNDFQKGDIAEGYSVSREKKESFPLTVTSAQKNPTAFYLCASTGTGWAAQYFGPGTRLTVL.

This CDR3 reads CASITGNWETQYF. DNA of the CDR3: TGCGCCAGCATTACAGGGAATTGGGAGACCCAGTACTTC. This chain connects TRBV23-1 to TRBJ2-5; perhaps TRBD1 as D (6 bases). TRBV23-1 is designated an ORF whose function remains uncertain. The CDR3 totals 13 residues. Trimming cost V 7 bases and J 5 bases, with 14 bases left between them.

In its sample, this clone was seen a few times. This chain connects TRBV6-6 to TRBJ1-2, with D hard to call. The CDR3 consists of 11 residues. CDR1 and CDR2 (germline): MNHNY, SVGAGI (reference sequence). V was trimmed by 7 bases and J by 4 bases, leaving 7 bases between them. The CDR3 DNA reads TGTGCCAGCACTAGTATCTATGGCTACACCTTC. Protein sequence: CASTSIYGYTF.

The gene calls are TRBV6-5 and TRBJ1-1; TRBD1 might be the D (5 bases). Trimming shortened V by 0 bases and J by 5 bases, and 13 bases separated the two germline ends. Germline loops: CDR1 MNHEY, CDR2 SVGAGI. The CDR3 totals 15 residues. In nucleotides, the CDR3 is TGTGCCAGCAGTTACTCGGGCAGGGTGGGGACTGAAGCTTTCTTT. This encodes CASSYSGRVGTEAFF.

V gene TRBV7-6 combines with J gene TRBJ1-4; the D gene is possibly TRBD1 (5 bases). V dropped 5 bases and J dropped 8 bases, with 15 bases sitting between them. Germline assignment: CDR1 SGHVS and CDR2 FNYEAQ. The CDR3 is made up of 14 amino acids. The CDR3 coding sequence is TGTGCCAGCAGCCTCTCGGGGGGTGAGGAAAAACTGTTTTTT. Translated, it gives CASSLSGGEEKLFF.

The chain links TRBV2 to TRBJ1-1; D call uncertain. V was shortened by 7 bases and J by 0 bases, with 9 bases between the two germline ends. The germline CDR1 and CDR2 sequences are SNHLY and FYNNEI. The CDR3 extends over 13 amino acids. This chain's CDR3 is CASTWGVNTEAFF. For the CDR3, the DNA is TGTGCCAGCACCTGGGGAGTGAACACTGAAGCTTTCTTT.

This clone has just a few counts. The CDR3 sequence is CASSFYPDRINYGYTF. The CDR3 nucleotides read TGTGCCAGCAGTTTTTATCCGGACAGAATAAACTATGGCTACACCTTC. The V call is TRBV27, the J call TRBJ1-2; D may be TRBD1 (6 bases). CDR3 size: 16 residues. V was shortened by 3 bases and J by 2 bases, with 16 bases between the two germline ends. From germline, CDR1 is MNHEY and CDR2 SMNVEV (reference sequence).

The chain is built from TRBV19 and TRBJ2-1; 9 nucleotides line up with TRBD2. From germline, CDR1 is LNHDA and CDR2 SQIVND (reference sequence). The CDR3 sequence is 15 residues long. After removal of 4 bases from V and 5 bases from J, the junction contained 6 bases not matched to a gene. The CDR3 region is CASSKRLAVNNEQFF. Here the CDR3 DNA reads TGTGCCAGTAGTAAACGACTAGCGGTAAACAATGAGCAGTTCTTC.

The chain recombines TRBV10-3 with TRBJ2-3; possible D gene TRBD1, 6 bases. The CDR3 runs 15 residues. Trimming took off 2 bases at V and 5 bases at J, with 14 bases between the two ends. From germline, CDR1 is ENHRY and CDR2 SYGVKD. The CDR3, as DNA: TGTGCCATCAGTGAGACCGGACAGTCGGGAGATACGCAGTATTTT. Translating gives CAISETGQSGDTQYF.